Below, 11 T cell receptor beta chains from the same sample are listed, as sequenced in a study of blood T cell repertoires in COVID-19. Sequenced by immunoSEQ multiplex PCR; TCRdb stores in-frame clones only, minus some. Here the sample spans under 350,000 clones, roughly 89% being singletons. The sample consisted of peripheral blood. The receptors were gathered from a man aged 35-49 years with acute or convalescent COVID-19.

This clone was seen only once. This chain uses TRBV9 with TRBJ2-3; D may be TRBD2 (5 bases). The V gene lost 10 bases and the J gene lost 1 base, with 19 bases spanning the gap. The germline gives CDR1 SGDLS, CDR2 YYNGEE. CDR3 size: 15 residues. CDR3 in DNA: TGTGCCTCCCGGGGTCCGCAGACGGGCACAGATACGCAGTATTTT. Translated: CASRGPQTGTDTQYF.

This sequence joins TRBV6-4 and TRBJ1-3; possible D gene TRBD1, 6 bases. The CDR3 sequence is 16 residues long. Germline values: CDR1 MRHNA, CDR2 SNTAGT. V lost 4 bases and J lost 4, with 17 bases in between. As DNA, the CDR3 is TGTGCCAGCAGTGCCCCGGGACATCTAAAAGGAAACACCATATATTTT. It codes for CASSAPGHLKGNTIYF.

This chain connects TRBV25-1 to TRBJ2-2; 7 nucleotides align to TRBD1. The germline gives CDR1 MGHDK, CDR2 SYGVNS. The junction had 6 bases not matched to a gene; V was cut back by 5 bases and J by 6 bases. This CDR3 is built from 14 residues. CDR3 DNA: TGTGCCAGCAGTAAACAGGGGACGGCCGGGGAGCTGTTTTTT. This codes for CASSKQGTAGELFF.

The CDR3 coding sequence is TGCGCCAGCAGCCCGTGGACAGGGGTGAACACTGAAGCTTTCTTT. Its protein is CASSPWTGVNTEAFF. The chain uses TRBV5-1 and TRBJ1-1, with 9 bases matching TRBD1. Germline V gives CDR1 SGHRS, CDR2 YFSETQ. V lost 4 bases to trimming and J lost 0 bases; unmatched junction nucleotides: 4. The length of the CDR3 is 15 residues.

V usage is TRBV27 and J usage is TRBJ2-3, with 8 positions matching TRBD1. The CDR3 spans 16 residues. V was clipped by 5 bases and J by 1 base; unmatched bases: 8. Germline CDR1 MNHEY, CDR2 SMNVEV (reference sequence). The chain's CDR3 is CASSALTGAGTDTQYF. The CDR3 DNA reads as TGTGCCAGCAGTGCCTTGACAGGGGCCGGCACAGATACGCAGTATTTT.

This chain uses TRBV5-1 with TRBJ1-2, with D hard to call. Germline assignment: CDR1 SGHRS and CDR2 YFSETQ. This CDR3 is 17 amino acids long. V was clipped by 0 bases and J by 0 bases, with 15 bases between them. The CDR3 reads CASSLVPERTSNYGYTF. CDR3 nucleotides: TGCGCCAGCAGCTTGGTACCTGAAAGGACTTCTAACTATGGCTACACCTTC.

The rearrangement joins TRBV9 to TRBJ1-6; no clear D. V was trimmed by 0 bases and J by 10 bases, leaving 8 bases between them. Germline V gene sequence: CDR1 SGDLS, CDR2 YYNGEE. The length of the CDR3 is 13 residues. CDR3 coding DNA: TGTGCCAGCAGCGTAGAAGTTAGCTCACCCCTCCACTTT. It encodes CASSVEVSSPLHF.

The chain joins TRBV12-3 or TRBV12-4 to TRBJ2-7, with TRBD1 identical over 7 bases. The CDR3 has 12 residues. Trimming took 5 bases from V and 3 from J; bases not matched to a gene: 1. The CDR3 DNA follows: TGTGCCAGCAGTGGGGACAGCTACGAGCAGTACTTC. Amino acids: CASSGDSYEQYF.

Regarding this clone: The junction shows a germline mismatch at one end, possibly a read error. This chain links TRBV3-1 (or the pseudogene TRBV3-2) with TRBJ2-3, with 9 bases matching TRBD2. There are 14 residues in the CDR3. CDR1 is LGHDT and CDR2 is YNNKEL in the germline V gene (reference sequence). The CDR3 DNA is TGTGCCAGCAGCCTAGGGACTAGCACCGATACGCAGTATTTT. It translates to CASSLGTSTDTQYF.

V is TRBV5-1 and J is TRBJ1-2, with 10 bases aligning to TRBD1. The junction had 4 bases not matched to a gene; V was cut back by 3 bases and J by 8 bases. The V gene's germline CDR1 is SGHRS and CDR2 YFSETQ. This CDR3 spans 13 amino acids. CDR3 amino acids: CASSSGTGVGYTF. CDR3 coding DNA: TGCGCCAGCAGCTCCGGGACAGGGGTAGGCTACACCTTC.

This chain's CDR3 is CASSLRQGNQPQHF. CDR3 coding DNA: TGTGCCAGCAGCCTCCGACAGGGCAATCAGCCCCAGCATTTT. The V gene is TRBV7-2, the J gene TRBJ1-5; tentatively, D is TRBD1 (6 bases). Germline V gene lookup returns CDR1 SGHTA and CDR2 FQGNSA. This CDR3 contains 14 residues. V was cut by 5 bases and J by 2 bases, with 10 bases left in between.